These 9 T cell receptor beta chains were sequenced from one sample in a study of regulatory T cells in long-lasting Graves disease. Time point denoted: persistent/refractory GD, antithyroid drugs over 5 years with positive TRAb. The TCR library was made from RNA extracted from PBMCs. TCR beta libraries were built with iRepertoire HTBI primers and Arm-PCR of CDR3 regions. TCRdb analysed the multiplex PCR reads with MiXCR anew, one entry per CDR3 protein. The profile shows around 340,000 distinct CDR3 sequences, about 20% of them singletons. Source: peripheral blood mononuclear cells (PBMCs), taken when the disease was refractory, from a patient treated with antithyroid drugs. These receptors were collected from a female donor with Graves disease.

In the case of this clonotype: Mismatch with germline at one junction end may stem from a read error. The rearrangement uses TRBV28 and TRBJ1-1; D possibly corresponds to TRBD1 (6 bases). The CDR3 loop spans 12 amino acids. CDR1 MDHEN and CDR2 SYDVKM come from the germline V gene. The CDR3 loop reads CASNEVDGGALF. The CDR3 nucleotides read TGTGCCAGCAACGAAGTGGATGGGGGGGCTCTCTTT.

The chain uses TRBV7-3 and TRBJ2-1; D might be TRBD2 (6 bases). The germline CDR1 and CDR2 sequences are SGHTA and FQGTGA. Trimming pared 1 base from V and 0 bases from J, leaving 10 bases between. The CDR3 covers 16 residues. CDR3 nucleotide sequence: TGTGCCAGCAGCTTAATTGCGGGAACCTCCTACAATGAGCAGTTCTTC. Translation: CASSLIAGTSYNEQFF.

This chain joins TRBV20-1 and TRBJ1-4, with D tentatively TRBD1 (6 bases). Germline V CDR1 and CDR2: DFQATT, SNEGSKA (reference sequence). The CDR3 length is 14 residues. Between the trimmed V and J ends, which lost 6 bases and 6 bases, there was a span of 17 bases. The CDR3 reads CSASQGGRDEKLFF. The CDR3 DNA is TGCAGTGCCTCACAGGGAGGGAGGGATGAAAAACTGTTTTTT.

The sample holds many counts of this clonotype. The V call is TRBV7-9, the J call TRBJ1-5, with unresolved D. This CDR3 contains 14 residues. Trimming removed 4 bases from V and 0 bases from J, with 7 bases in between. Looked up from germline, CDR1 is SEHNR and CDR2 is FQNEAQ (reference sequence). The CDR3: CASSSNSSNQPQHF. The CDR3 nucleotides read TGTGCCAGCAGCTCCAACAGTAGCAATCAGCCCCAGCATTTT.

This clonotype was seen ten or more times. The rearrangement links TRBV6-5 to TRBJ2-5; possible D gene TRBD1, 6 bases. Trimming removed 4 bases at V and 1 base at J, with 16 bases between. The length of the CDR3 is 16 residues. Germline CDR1 reads MNHEY; CDR2 reads SVGAGI. CDR3 sequence reads: CASSFQIGQPQETQYF. The CDR3 nucleotides read TGTGCCAGCAGTTTCCAGATCGGACAGCCCCAAGAGACCCAGTACTTC.

This clonotype was observed at least ten times. The rearrangement links TRBV6-2 or TRBV6-3 to TRBJ1-3, with D uncertain. V lost 0 bases, J lost 0 bases, and 6 bases lay in between. The CDR3 spans 15 residues. The germline V gene has CDR1 MNHEY and CDR2 SVGEGT. The CDR3 region is CASSYSVRSGNTIYF. The CDR3 DNA follows: TGTGCCAGCAGTTACTCGGTGCGCTCTGGAAACACCATATATTTT.

This clonotype was seen a few times. This sequence joins TRBV2 and TRBJ2-1; a possible D gene is TRBD2 (5 bases). CDR1 is SNHLY, CDR2 FYNNEI, per germline. CDR3 length: 14 residues. The V gene lost 9 bases and the J gene lost 8 bases, with 20 bases spanning the gap. The chain's CDR3 is CARPGRGISDEQFF. The CDR3 DNA is TGTGCCAGACCCGGACGGGGAATTTCGGATGAGCAGTTCTTC.

Remarks on this clonotype: A read error may be the cause here, since a much bigger clone is one base away. The chain links TRBV11-2 to TRBJ1-1, with D unresolved. CDR3 length equals 13 residues. Germline assignment: CDR1 SGHAT and CDR2 FQNNGV. The CDR3 region has the DNA TGTGCCAGCGGCTTACGGACTGTCACTGAAGCTTTCTTT. Translation gives CASGLRTVTEAFF.

The chain joins TRBV29-1 to TRBJ1-4, with a possible D match to TRBD1 (5 bases). V gave up 0 bases and J gave up 8 bases, with 16 bases separating them. Per the germline V gene, CDR1 is SQVTM and CDR2 is ANQGSEA. This CDR3 is built from 15 residues. The CDR3: CSVEDRRQGGEKLFF. DNA of the CDR3: TGCAGCGTTGAAGATCGAAGGCAGGGTGGGGAAAAACTGTTTTTT. Based on the CDR3 plus reference TRBV29-1 and TRBJ1-4, the full variable domain is SAVISQKPSRDICQRGTSLTIQCQVDSQVTMMFWYRQQPGQSLTLIATANQGSEATYESGFVIDKFPISRPNLTFSTLTVSNMSPEDSSIYLCSVEDRRQGGEKLFFGSGTQLSVL.